This T cell receptor beta chain stems from a study of T-cell reconstitution after alpha-beta-depleted transplantation in children. As it was prepared, the TCRbeta library received unique molecular identifiers. TCRdb used MiXCR to reprocess the PCR reads, holding one entry per CDR3 protein. The data show fewer than 350,000 distinct CDR3 sequences, roughly 8.2% seen once. The CDR3 totals 16 residues. Losses at the gene ends were 5 bases for V and 2 bases for J; bases not matched to a gene: 10. Germline CDR1 and CDR2: MGHDK and SYGVNS. Study results and caveats: Approximately two months post-transplant, alpha-beta T cells reportedly originated from several hundred expanded graft clones. A year had passed since transplant, and T-cell counts and diversity by then came mostly from newly produced T cells. Surviving recipient T cells and intrathymic progenitors accounted for some patients' high TCRbeta diversity at day 60.

This clonotype was picked up many times. Its antigen is as yet unknown. This chain links TRBV25-1 with TRBJ2-7; 9 bases agree with TRBD1. The sequences come from peripheral blood, collected 360 days after TCRalphabeta/CD19-depleted stem cell transplant. The source is a female patient aged 2-9 years who had a stem cell transplant for Fanconi anemia, so the T cells may come from the graft donor. The CDR3 bases are TGTGCCAGCAGTCCCCTGGGGACAGGGTCCGCCTACGAGCAGTACTTC. Amino acids: CASSPLGTGSAYEQYF.